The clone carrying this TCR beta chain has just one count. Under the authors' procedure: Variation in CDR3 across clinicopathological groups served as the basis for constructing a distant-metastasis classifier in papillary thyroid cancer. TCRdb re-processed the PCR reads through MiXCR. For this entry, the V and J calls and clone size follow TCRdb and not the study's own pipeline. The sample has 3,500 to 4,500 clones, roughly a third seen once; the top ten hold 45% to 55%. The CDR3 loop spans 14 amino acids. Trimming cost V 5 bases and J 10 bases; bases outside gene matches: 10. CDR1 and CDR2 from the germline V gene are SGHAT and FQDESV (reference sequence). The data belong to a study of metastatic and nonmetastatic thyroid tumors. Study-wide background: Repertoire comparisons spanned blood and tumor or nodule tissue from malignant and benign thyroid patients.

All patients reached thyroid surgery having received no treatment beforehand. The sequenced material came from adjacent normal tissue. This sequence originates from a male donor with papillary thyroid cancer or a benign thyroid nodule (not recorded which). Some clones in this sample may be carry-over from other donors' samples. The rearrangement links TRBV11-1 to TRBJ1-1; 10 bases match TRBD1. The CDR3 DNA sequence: TGTGCCAGCAGCAGCGGGACAGGGGTTCGGGGAGCTTTCTTT. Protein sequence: CASSSGTGVRGAFF.